The present T cell receptor beta chain was sequenced within a study of cytomegalovirus exposure and HLA in healthy donors. Vbeta (60) and Jbeta (13) primers were used in the PCR. The data were produced by immunoSEQ multiplex PCR, yet TCRdb's version contains in-frame clones alone and is incomplete. The table records hundreds of thousands of clones, around 83% of them present only once. In this sample, this clone turned up a few times. From germline, CDR1 is SGHDT and CDR2 YYEEEE. The CDR3 is made up of 17 amino acids. Deletions cut 4 bases from V and 0 bases from J, with 17 bases between. This chain connects TRBV5-6 to TRBJ1-3, with D possibly TRBD1 on 6 matching bases. The sequence came from a girl under 18 in good health and CMV-seronegative. Sequenced: PBMCs. The CDR3 here is CASSPGGRLSSGNTIYF. CDR3 nucleotides: TGTGCCAGCAGCCCGGGGGGGCGATTGAGCTCTGGAAACACCATATATTTT.